Included here is one T cell receptor (beta chain) sequence, with context. Its specificity is unknown. Treatment in this sample: 15 to 20 received Ad26.COV2.S at low or high dose, single or two shots; 5 received placebo; per-sample allocation not given. It was on day 63 after the first vaccine or placebo injection that samples were taken. SARS-CoV-2 spike from the Wuhan strain was encoded by the vaccine, an Ad26 vector. The sample originates from a study of Ad26.COV2.S vaccination and SARS-CoV-2 variants. Overall study: Into the muscle, Ad26.COV2.S was dosed once or twice, 56 days apart.

Sequencing used immunoSEQ multiplex PCR; TCRdb keeps in-frame clones, though not all of them. Of roughly 400,000 clones in the sample, about 90% were seen once. General study findings and limits: Comparable non-spike TCR breadth was observed in vaccine and placebo recipients.

Germline V lookup: CDR1 SNHLY, CDR2 FYNNEI. V lost 5 bases, J lost 2 bases, and 3 bases stayed unmatched. The CDR3 is made up of 13 amino acids. The chain carries TRBV2 and TRBJ2-7; 7 nucleotides agree with TRBD1. The sequences come from peripheral blood, collected in a trial of Ad26.COV2.S vaccine versus placebo. This receptor was obtained from a person between 18 and 60 years old who received the Ad26.COV2.S COVID-19 vaccine or a placebo. The CDR3 region is CASSLDRAYEQYF. The CDR3 DNA follows: TGTGCCAGCAGTCTCGACAGGGCCTACGAGCAGTACTTC.